The rows below give T cell receptor beta chains drawn from one sample of a study of cytomegalovirus exposure and HLA in healthy donors. Sequenced by immunoSEQ multiplex PCR; TCRdb stores in-frame clones only, minus some. The sample holds roughly 110,000 clones, about 78% seen once. Sample: PBMCs. These TCRs come from a woman aged 25-40 years in good health and CMV-seropositive. Both conserved end residues are part of each CDR3. The D gene is left open where the match is weak. Expanded clones get a size class; other rows say once, few or many, or leave the size out.

V	J	size	D	length	DNA	CDR3
TRBV7-2	TRBJ2-7	NA	TRBD1	13	TGTGCCAGCAGCTCGGGACAGATGTACGAGCAGTACTTC	CASSSGQMYEQYF
TRBV18	TRBJ1-5	NA	NA	15	TGTGCCAGCTCACCCGACGGAGGAGGGGATCAGCCCCAGCATTTT	CASSPDGGGDQPQHF
TRBV30	TRBJ1-2	NA	NA	16	TGTGCCTGGAGTGTACTATCGGCAGGGTCCCGATATGGCTACACCTTC	CAWSVLSAGSRYGYTF
TRBV5-6	TRBJ1-1	NA	TRBD1	17	TGTGCCAGCAGCGCGCTGCGCAGGGGGCATTTGAACACTGAAGCTTTCTTT	CASSALRRGHLNTEAFF
TRBV19	TRBJ1-5	NA	NA	13	TGTGCCAGTAGTATAGAGGGGAGGCAGCCCCAGCATTTT	CASSIEGRQPQHF
TRBV11-2	TRBJ2-7	NA	NA	12	TGTGCCAGCAGCCGAGGGACTTACGAGCAGTACTTC	CASSRGTYEQYF
TRBV19	TRBJ1-1	once	TRBD1	12	TGTGCCAGTAGTAGGACAGGGCCTGAAGCTTTCTTT	CASSRTGPEAFF
TRBV12-2	TRBJ2-1	NA	NA	17	TGTGCAAGTCGCCCCCGAGATGACGGGAGGTCCTACAATGAGCAGTTCTTC	CASRPRDDGRSYNEQFF
TRBV15	TRBJ1-5	NA	NA	15	TGTGCCACCAGCAGAGATGGTATGTCTAACCAGCCCCAGCATTTT	CATSRDGMSNQPQHF
TRBV5-4	TRBJ2-3	NA	NA	14	TGTGCCAGCAGCTCAAGGGGGGGTACAGATACGCAGTATTTT	CASSSRGGTDTQYF
TRBV11-3	TRBJ2-1	once	TRBD2	16	TGTGCCAGCAGCTTAATGGGCAGCGGGGGGGCGGGGGAGCAGTTCTTC	CASSLMGSGGAGEQFF
TRBV29-1	TRBJ1-3	few	NA	14	TGCAGCGCCCTTGGGCAGACCTCTGGAAACACCATATATTTT	CSALGQTSGNTIYF
TRBV11-3	TRBJ2-1	NA	NA	15	TGTGCCAGCAGCTTAGGACGTGGGGGGGCCTATGAGCAGTTCTTC	CASSLGRGGAYEQFF
TRBV18	TRBJ1-1	NA	NA	14	TGTGCCAGCTCACCAGGGGGCAGGGGCACTGAAGCTTTCTTT	CASSPGGRGTEAFF
TRBV6-1	TRBJ2-7	once	TRBD1	14	TGTGCCAGCAGTGCACGGGACAGGGGAAGCGAGCAGTACTTC	CASSARDRGSEQYF
TRBV19	TRBJ1-5	NA	NA	15	TGTGCCAGTAGTATAACCCGGGGGGGCAATCAGCCCCAGCATTTT	CASSITRGGNQPQHF
TRBV5-1	TRBJ2-5	NA	NA	14	TGCGCCAGCAGCGGCAGCAGAGGAGTAGAGACCCAGTACTTC	CASSGSRGVETQYF
TRBV25-1	TRBJ2-5	NA	NA	12	TGTGCCTGCCAGCAGGGGCACTGGGAGCAGTACTTC	CACQQGHWEQYF
TRBV5-1	TRBJ1-1	NA	TRBD1	14	TGCGCCAGCATGATTGACAGGGCGAACACTGAAGCTTTCTTT	CASMIDRANTEAFF
TRBV6-5	TRBJ2-3	few	NA	14	TGTGCCAGCAGTGTAGCGCAGCTCACAGATACGCAGTATTTT	CASSVAQLTDTQYF
TRBV5-6	TRBJ1-5	few	NA	15	TGTGCCAGCAGCTTGAAGGGGGGAGGGGATCAGCCCCAGCATTTT	CASSLKGGGDQPQHF
TRBV5-1	TRBJ1-1	NA	TRBD1	16	TGCGCCAGCAGCTTGGGGGCAGGGGGCATGAACACTGAAGCTTTCTTT	CASSLGAGGMNTEAFF
TRBV14	TRBJ1-1	NA	TRBD1	13	TGTGCCAGCAGCCCTCGACAGGGCGAGGGAGCTTTCTTT	CASSPRQGEGAFF
TRBV10-3	TRBJ1-2	NA	TRBD1	13	TGTGCCAGCAAAACAGGGGACACCTATGGCTACACCTTC	CASKTGDTYGYTF
TRBV19	TRBJ1-4	NA	NA	13	TGTGCCAGTAGTATGGGGCAGACGGAAAAACTGTTTTTT	CASSMGQTEKLFF
TRBV15	TRBJ1-6	NA	NA	15	TGTGCCACCAGCAGAGATCCACAGGGCGGATCACCCCTCCACTTT	CATSRDPQGGSPLHF
TRBV30	TRBJ1-4	NA	NA	10	TGTGCCTGGGAGAATGAAAAACTGTTTTTT	CAWENEKLFF
TRBV19	TRBJ1-4	NA	TRBD1	15	TGTGCCAGTAGTCCGCGACAGGGGAACGGTGAAAAACTGTTTTTT	CASSPRQGNGEKLFF
TRBV27	TRBJ2-7	NA	NA	14	TGTGCCAGCCAGGGACTGTCCGGATCTCTCGAGCAGTACTTC	CASQGLSGSLEQYF
TRBV2	TRBJ1-5	few	TRBD1	14	TGTGCCAGCAGCGGGACAGGGGGCAATCAGCCCCAGCATTTT	CASSGTGGNQPQHF
TRBV5-1	TRBJ1-1	NA	NA	15	TGCGCCAGCAGCCCGACAGGCGGCGAGGACACTGAAGCTTTCTTT	CASSPTGGEDTEAFF
TRBV5-1	TRBJ1-2	NA	NA	13	TGCGCCAGCAGCTTGGCAGCTAACTATGGCTACACCTTC	CASSLAANYGYTF
TRBV11-3	TRBJ2-5	once	NA	14	TGTGCCAGCAGCCAGCCCAGGTACCAAGAGACCCAGTACTTC	CASSQPRYQETQYF
TRBV6-5	TRBJ2-5	NA	TRBD1	14	TGTGCCAGCAGTTCAGGACAGGGGCAAGAGACCCAGTACTTC	CASSSGQGQETQYF
TRBV7-3	TRBJ2-7	NA	NA	14	TGTGCCAGCAGCTTAAGCAACGCGCCCGCCGAGCAGTACTTC	CASSLSNAPAEQYF
TRBV14	TRBJ2-7	NA	NA	14	TGTGCCAGCAGCCGCGGACAGTTCTCCTACGAGCAGTACTTC	CASSRGQFSYEQYF
TRBV6-5	TRBJ1-2	NA	TRBD1	13	TGTGCCAGCAGTACAGGGGGATGGTATGGCTACACCTTC	CASSTGGWYGYTF
TRBV2	TRBJ1-2	NA	TRBD1	13	TGTGCCAGCAGGGACAGGGGGCCCTATGGCTACACCTTC	CASRDRGPYGYTF
TRBV5-1	TRBJ1-6	NA	TRBD1	14	TGCGCCAGCAGCTTAACAGGGGATAATTCACCCCTCCACTTT	CASSLTGDNSPLHF
TRBV7-9	TRBJ2-7	NA	NA	14	TGTGCCAGCAGCTTAGTTTTAGGGGCCTACGAGCAGTACTTC	CASSLVLGAYEQYF